These 16 T cell receptor beta chains were sequenced from one sample in a study of blood T cell repertoires in COVID-19. Using immunoSEQ multiplex PCR, the repertoire was profiled, and TCRdb retains in-frame clones only, with some absent. Among tens of thousands of clones listed, 75% to 90% were seen once. Sequenced: peripheral blood. These receptors were obtained from a human donor in a cohort sampled during active COVID-19.

CDR3: CASSPGGQGVTQYF. DNA for the CDR3: TGTGCCAGCAGCCCCGGGGGACAGGGGGTGACCCAGTACTTC. The V call is TRBV11-3, the J call TRBJ2-5; 11 bases agree with TRBD1. The trim removed 5 bases at V and 7 bases at J, leaving 6 bases unmatched. CDR1 and CDR2 from the germline V gene are SGHNT and YENEEA. The CDR3 is 14 residues long.

The chain couples TRBV7-2 to TRBJ2-5; 13 nucleotides line up with TRBD2. Germline CDR1 SGHTA, CDR2 FQGNSA. The V and J ends lost 4 bases and 5 bases, in that order; junction bases with no gene match: 7. There are 16 residues in the CDR3. The CDR3 region has the DNA TGTGCCAGCAGCTCACACGCACTAGCGGGGGGGGAGACCCAGTACTTC. It yields the protein CASSSHALAGGETQYF.

The chain combines TRBV6-5 with TRBJ1-2, with D perhaps matching TRBD1 (5 bases). There are 14 residues in the CDR3. Germline CDR1 is MNHEY and CDR2 is SVGAGI. With 2 bases removed from V and 5 bases from J, the gap between germline ends came to 12 bases. The CDR3 DNA reads TGTGCCAGCAGTTACGGTCGCAGGGATTATGGCTACACCTTC. Protein: CASSYGRRDYGYTF.

V is TRBV9 and J is TRBJ2-3, with 7 bases identical to TRBD2. CDR3 length: 15 residues. Germline CDR1 reads SGDLS; CDR2 reads YYNGEE. After removal of 4 bases from V and 9 bases from J, the junction contained 14 bases not matched to a gene. The CDR3 reads CASSTTQSGAGTQYF. In DNA form, the CDR3 reads TGTGCCAGCAGCACAACCCAAAGCGGGGCGGGAACGCAGTATTTT.

The V gene is TRBV19, the J gene TRBJ2-7, with D hard to call. Germline values: CDR1 LNHDA, CDR2 SQIVND (reference sequence). There are 15 residues in the CDR3. The ends were cut back, 3 bases at V and 6 bases at J, with 18 bases in the middle. As DNA, the CDR3 is TGTGCCAGTAGTATGGGCAGGTCCTCCTATGGCGAGCAGTACTTC. Amino acid sequence: CASSMGRSSYGEQYF.

The chain combines TRBV9 with TRBJ1-5; 7 nucleotides match TRBD1. CDR1 SGDLS and CDR2 YYNGEE come from the germline V gene. The CDR3 consists of 15 residues. Trimming took 4 bases from V and 6 from J; bases not matched to a gene: 10. CDR3 amino acids: CASSLTTGVGQPQHF. CDR3 nucleotides: TGTGCCAGCAGCCTCACCACAGGGGTCGGTCAGCCCCAGCATTTT.

In this sample, this clone turned up a few times. The genes are TRBV5-4 and TRBJ1-1; D is uncertain. The V end was cut by 0 bases, the J end by 9 bases, with 9 bases between. CDR1 and CDR2 (germline): SGHNT, YYREEE (reference sequence). The CDR3 is 12 residues long. The CDR3 protein is CASSLDGEKAFF. In nucleotides, the CDR3 is TGTGCCAGCAGCTTGGATGGGGAGAAAGCTTTCTTT.

The V gene is TRBV28, the J gene TRBJ2-5; tentative D call: TRBD1 (5 bases). Looked up from germline, CDR1 is MDHEN and CDR2 is SYDVKM. Deletions cut 6 bases from V and 4 bases from J, with 21 bases between. The CDR3 loop spans 16 amino acids. The CDR3 nucleotides are TGTGCCAGCAGGATGGCCCGGAAGGGGTTCGGAGAGACCCAGTACTTC. Its translation: CASRMARKGFGETQYF.

This sequence joins TRBV28 and TRBJ1-5; D gene ambiguous. Deletions cut 6 bases from V and 4 bases from J, with 7 bases between. This CDR3 has 12 residues. Germline V gene sequence: CDR1 MDHEN, CDR2 SYDVKM. The CDR3, as DNA: TGTGCCAGCAGGGAGGAAAATCAGCCCCAGCATTTT. Residues: CASREENQPQHF. Full variable domain (rest looked up from reference TRBV28 and TRBJ1-5): DVKVTQSSRYLVKRTGEKVFLECVQDMDHENMFWYRQDPGLGLRLIYFSYDVKMKEKGDIPEGYSVSREKKERFSLILESASTNQTSMYLCASREENQPQHFGDGTRLSIL.

The chain has TRBV5-5 and TRBJ2-6; no definite D call. The CDR3 is 13 residues long. V lost 2 bases, J lost 4 bases, and 4 bases lay in between. Germline CDR1 SGHKS, CDR2 YYEKEE (reference sequence). DNA for the CDR3: TGTGCCAGCAGCTTTATCGGGGCCAACGTCCTGACTTTC. Amino acids: CASSFIGANVLTF.

The V gene is TRBV19, the J gene TRBJ2-7, with D maybe TRBD2 (7 bases). This CDR3 region has 13 residues. Trimming removed 4 bases at V and 9 bases at J, with 16 bases between. From germline, CDR1 is LNHDA and CDR2 SQIVND (reference sequence). The CDR3, as DNA: TGTGCCAGTAGTAGCGGGGGCCAGGGCCGGCAGTACTTC. Amino acids: CASSSGGQGRQYF.

This chain joins TRBV6-6 and TRBJ1-5; TRBD1 aligns across 9 bases. Germline trimming cut 4 bases from V and 6 bases from J; bases unmatched to any gene: 4. The CDR3 contains 14 residues. Germline CDR1 MNHNY, CDR2 SVGAGI (reference sequence). The DNA for the CDR3 is TGTGCCAGCAGTTTCGGACAGGGGCTTCAGCCCCAGCATTTT. Protein sequence: CASSFGQGLQPQHF.

This clone appeared a few times. J is TRBJ2-1 and V is TRBV28; 9 bases align to TRBD1. The CDR3 covers 15 residues. CDR1 MDHEN and CDR2 SYDVKM come from the germline V gene. Trimming removed 7 bases from V and 6 bases from J; junction bases left unmatched: 10. The CDR3 sequence: CASTVTGGLGNEQFF. The CDR3 DNA sequence: TGTGCCAGCACCGTAACAGGGGGCCTCGGCAATGAGCAGTTCTTC.

This clone was seen just once. This chain connects TRBV2 to TRBJ1-5, with 7 bases aligning to TRBD1. This CDR3 contains 14 residues. The trim removed 6 bases at V and 11 bases at J, leaving 13 bases unmatched. Germline CDR1 SNHLY, CDR2 FYNNEI. Written as DNA, the CDR3 is TGTGCCAGCAGGATAGGACAGGCTGCCGGGGCCCAGCATTTT. It specifies CASRIGQAAGAQHF. The full variable domain, in which reference TRBV2 and TRBJ1-5 provide the parts outside the CDR3, is EPEVTQTPSHQVTQMGQEVILRCVPISNHLYFYWYRQILGQKVEFLVSFYNNEISEKSEIFDDQFSVERPDGSNFTLKIRSTKLEDSAMYFCASRIGQAAGAQHFGDGTRLSIL.

This chain connects TRBV2 to TRBJ2-1; 9 bases align to TRBD2. The germline CDR1 and CDR2 sequences are SNHLY and FYNNEI. V lost 2 bases, J lost 1 base, and 21 bases stayed unmatched. There are 22 residues in the CDR3. Written as DNA, the CDR3 is TGTGCCAGCAGTGAACGGGCAAGTGGGAGAAGCGGGGGGAGGGAGTCCTACAATGAGCAGTTCTTC. Amino acids: CASSERASGRSGGRESYNEQFF.

This clone has a single count. CDR3 amino acids: CASRPVGQGPDTQYF. In DNA form, the CDR3 reads TGTGCCAGCAGGCCTGTCGGACAGGGACCAGATACGCAGTATTTT. The rearrangement joins TRBV6-2 or TRBV6-3 to TRBJ2-3; 8 bases match TRBD1. V was clipped by 6 bases and J by 4 bases; unmatched bases: 9. Per the germline V gene, CDR1 is MNHEY and CDR2 is SVGEGT. The CDR3 is made up of 15 amino acids.